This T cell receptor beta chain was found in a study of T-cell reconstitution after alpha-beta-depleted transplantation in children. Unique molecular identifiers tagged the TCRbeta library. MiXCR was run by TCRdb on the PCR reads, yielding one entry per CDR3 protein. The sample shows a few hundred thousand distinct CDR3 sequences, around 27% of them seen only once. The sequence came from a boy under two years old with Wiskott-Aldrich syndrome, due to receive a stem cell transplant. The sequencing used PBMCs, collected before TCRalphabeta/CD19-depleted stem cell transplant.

The CDR3, as DNA: TGTGCCAGCAGCCGGACTAGCGGGAATAGAAATACGCAGTATTTT. This encodes CASSRTSGNRNTQYF. V is TRBV3-1 and J is TRBJ2-3; the match to TRBD2 covers 12 bases. CDR1 is LGHDT, CDR2 YNNKEL, per germline (reference sequence). The CDR3 has 15 residues. V lost 4 bases and J lost 7; bases outside the gene matches: 6.